The present entry profiles one T cell receptor (beta chain) with its context. This specimen belongs to a study of blood T cell repertoires in COVID-19. In the study overall: Samples taken during acute and convalescent COVID-19 were collected in the United States, Italy and Spain. The analysed material was cDNA or gDNA that came from T cells, B-cell-depleted T cells, or PBMCs.

In germline, CDR1 is LGHNT, CDR2 FRNRAP. Trimming took 6 bases from V and 4 from J, leaving 6 bases between them. The CDR3 is 12 amino acids. Study processing details: Amplifying reference gene primers gave estimates of nucleated cell counts. TCRdb's copy holds only in-frame clones and misses some; the assay was immunoSEQ multiplex PCR. Clone size and the V and J calls come from that table; the DNA yielded D and trimming. This table has approximately 180,000 clones, approximately 80% appearing once. This TCR was recovered from a woman aged 80 or over with COVID-19, enrolled during active disease. This chain connects TRBV12-5 to TRBJ1-4, with D uncertain. Sample: peripheral blood. DNA of the CDR3: TGTGCTAGTGGCGTCCTTAATGAAAAACTGTTTTTT. Protein: CASGVLNEKLFF.